This T cell receptor (beta chain) was found in a study of brain T cells in children with intractable seizures. General observations from the study: Pre- and post-surgery blood differed in depth, so pre-surgery absences may be undersampling. Viral specificity was inferred only from CDR3 similarity; HCMV serostatus was unknown.

The assay was immunoSEQ multiplex PCR, and TCRdb's table has in-frame clones only and misses some. This sample has some 62,000 clones, with 90% to 97% found just once. The table lists this clone with a count of one. Its antigen remains unknown. Sequencing was limited to surgery cases with top T cell transcript signatures in brain tissue. Patients received at least one anti-epileptic drug before surgery. The germline V gene has CDR1 MGHRA and CDR2 YSYEKL. Trimming removed 1 base at V and 4 bases at J, with 7 bases between. The CDR3 sequence is 14 residues long. The chain links TRBV4-1 to TRBJ1-4, with D perhaps matching TRBD1 (6 bases). This specimen consisted of peripheral blood, obtained at surgery. This TCR was recovered from a boy under two years old with focal cortical dysplasia and intractable seizures. CDR3 in DNA: TGCGCCAGCAGCCAAGGACAGGTTAATGAAAAACTGTTTTTT. This codes for CASSQGQVNEKLFF.